This TCR beta chain was retrieved from a study of graft-versus-host responses after intestinal transplantation. Across the whole study: Isolated intestinal, liver-intestinal, or multivisceral transplants had been given to the recipients. Once they had received anti-thymocyte globulin induction, all recipients took tacrolimus and steroids for three to four years.

Points on this clone: Its matching antigen is unknown.

Study-level results: High graft-versus-host to host-versus-graft clonal ratios were seen in allografts of patients with graft-donor T cell macrochimerism. Recipient marrow showed GvH clones, some seen first in ileum or blood.

Time point in this sample: postoperative day 105 after intestinal transplantation (dayNNNN = postoperative day). This CDR3 is 13 amino acids long. Trimming stripped 0 bases from V and 4 bases from J, with 9 bases between. Looked up from germline, CDR1 is GTSNPN and CDR2 is SVGIG (reference sequence). This table comes from immunoSEQ multiplex PCR, and its TCRdb copy is limited to in-frame clones, with some not included. The data show roughly 11,000 clones, 90% to 95% seen once. The origin of this receptor is a human patient who received an intestinal transplant, so some T cells may come from the graft donor. The sequencing here drew on PBMCs, taken 105 days after intestinal transplantation. This rearrangement joins TRBV30 to TRBJ1-1; TRBD1 is a possible D gene (5 bases). This chain's CDR3 is CAWSVTGGTEAFF. CDR3 DNA sequence: TGTGCCTGGAGTGTTACAGGAGGCACTGAAGCTTTCTTT.